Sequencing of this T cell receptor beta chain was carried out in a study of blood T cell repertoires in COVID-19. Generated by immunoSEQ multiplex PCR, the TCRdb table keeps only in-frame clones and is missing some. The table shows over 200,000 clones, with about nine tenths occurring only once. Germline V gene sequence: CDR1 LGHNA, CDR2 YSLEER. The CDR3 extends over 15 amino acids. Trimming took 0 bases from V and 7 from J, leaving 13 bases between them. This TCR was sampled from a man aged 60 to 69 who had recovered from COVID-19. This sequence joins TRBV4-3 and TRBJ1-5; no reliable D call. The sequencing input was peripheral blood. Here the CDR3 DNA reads TGCGCCAGCAGCCAAGATTGGTTCGGAGGGCAGCCCCAGCATTTT. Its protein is CASSQDWFGGQPQHF.